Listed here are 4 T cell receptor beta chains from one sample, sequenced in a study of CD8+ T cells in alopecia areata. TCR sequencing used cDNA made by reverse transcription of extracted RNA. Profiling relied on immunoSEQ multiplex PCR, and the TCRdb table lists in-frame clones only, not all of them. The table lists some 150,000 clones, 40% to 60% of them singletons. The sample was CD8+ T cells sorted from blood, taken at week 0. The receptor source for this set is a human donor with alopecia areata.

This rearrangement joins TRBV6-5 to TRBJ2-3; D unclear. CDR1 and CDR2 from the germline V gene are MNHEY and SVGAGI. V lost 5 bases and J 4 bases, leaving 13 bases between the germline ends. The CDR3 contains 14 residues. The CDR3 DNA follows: TGTGCCAGCAGTAAACGGCTCGCACCAGATACGCAGTATTTT. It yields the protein CASSKRLAPDTQYF.

Here the CDR3 DNA reads TGTGCCTGGAGTTCACGGGCTAACTATGGCTACACCTTC. Residues: CAWSSRANYGYTF. This chain uses TRBV30 with TRBJ1-2; the D is unclear. Germline CDR1 reads GTSNPN; CDR2 reads SVGIG (reference sequence). This CDR3 region has 13 residues. V lost 2 bases and J lost 0, with 7 bases in between.

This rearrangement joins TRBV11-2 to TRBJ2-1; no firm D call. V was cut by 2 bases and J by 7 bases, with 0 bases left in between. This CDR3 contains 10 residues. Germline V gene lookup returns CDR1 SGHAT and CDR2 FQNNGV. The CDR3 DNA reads TGTGCCAGCAGCTTAAATGAGCAGTTCTTC. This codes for CASSLNEQFF.

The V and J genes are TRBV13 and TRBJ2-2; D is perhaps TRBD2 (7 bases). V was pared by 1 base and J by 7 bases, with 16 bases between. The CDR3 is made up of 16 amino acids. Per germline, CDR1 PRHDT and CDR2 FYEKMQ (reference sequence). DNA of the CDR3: TGTGCCAGCAGCTTAGCTGGGGGCCCGGGAGGCGGGGAGCTGTTTTTT. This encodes CASSLAGGPGGGELFF.